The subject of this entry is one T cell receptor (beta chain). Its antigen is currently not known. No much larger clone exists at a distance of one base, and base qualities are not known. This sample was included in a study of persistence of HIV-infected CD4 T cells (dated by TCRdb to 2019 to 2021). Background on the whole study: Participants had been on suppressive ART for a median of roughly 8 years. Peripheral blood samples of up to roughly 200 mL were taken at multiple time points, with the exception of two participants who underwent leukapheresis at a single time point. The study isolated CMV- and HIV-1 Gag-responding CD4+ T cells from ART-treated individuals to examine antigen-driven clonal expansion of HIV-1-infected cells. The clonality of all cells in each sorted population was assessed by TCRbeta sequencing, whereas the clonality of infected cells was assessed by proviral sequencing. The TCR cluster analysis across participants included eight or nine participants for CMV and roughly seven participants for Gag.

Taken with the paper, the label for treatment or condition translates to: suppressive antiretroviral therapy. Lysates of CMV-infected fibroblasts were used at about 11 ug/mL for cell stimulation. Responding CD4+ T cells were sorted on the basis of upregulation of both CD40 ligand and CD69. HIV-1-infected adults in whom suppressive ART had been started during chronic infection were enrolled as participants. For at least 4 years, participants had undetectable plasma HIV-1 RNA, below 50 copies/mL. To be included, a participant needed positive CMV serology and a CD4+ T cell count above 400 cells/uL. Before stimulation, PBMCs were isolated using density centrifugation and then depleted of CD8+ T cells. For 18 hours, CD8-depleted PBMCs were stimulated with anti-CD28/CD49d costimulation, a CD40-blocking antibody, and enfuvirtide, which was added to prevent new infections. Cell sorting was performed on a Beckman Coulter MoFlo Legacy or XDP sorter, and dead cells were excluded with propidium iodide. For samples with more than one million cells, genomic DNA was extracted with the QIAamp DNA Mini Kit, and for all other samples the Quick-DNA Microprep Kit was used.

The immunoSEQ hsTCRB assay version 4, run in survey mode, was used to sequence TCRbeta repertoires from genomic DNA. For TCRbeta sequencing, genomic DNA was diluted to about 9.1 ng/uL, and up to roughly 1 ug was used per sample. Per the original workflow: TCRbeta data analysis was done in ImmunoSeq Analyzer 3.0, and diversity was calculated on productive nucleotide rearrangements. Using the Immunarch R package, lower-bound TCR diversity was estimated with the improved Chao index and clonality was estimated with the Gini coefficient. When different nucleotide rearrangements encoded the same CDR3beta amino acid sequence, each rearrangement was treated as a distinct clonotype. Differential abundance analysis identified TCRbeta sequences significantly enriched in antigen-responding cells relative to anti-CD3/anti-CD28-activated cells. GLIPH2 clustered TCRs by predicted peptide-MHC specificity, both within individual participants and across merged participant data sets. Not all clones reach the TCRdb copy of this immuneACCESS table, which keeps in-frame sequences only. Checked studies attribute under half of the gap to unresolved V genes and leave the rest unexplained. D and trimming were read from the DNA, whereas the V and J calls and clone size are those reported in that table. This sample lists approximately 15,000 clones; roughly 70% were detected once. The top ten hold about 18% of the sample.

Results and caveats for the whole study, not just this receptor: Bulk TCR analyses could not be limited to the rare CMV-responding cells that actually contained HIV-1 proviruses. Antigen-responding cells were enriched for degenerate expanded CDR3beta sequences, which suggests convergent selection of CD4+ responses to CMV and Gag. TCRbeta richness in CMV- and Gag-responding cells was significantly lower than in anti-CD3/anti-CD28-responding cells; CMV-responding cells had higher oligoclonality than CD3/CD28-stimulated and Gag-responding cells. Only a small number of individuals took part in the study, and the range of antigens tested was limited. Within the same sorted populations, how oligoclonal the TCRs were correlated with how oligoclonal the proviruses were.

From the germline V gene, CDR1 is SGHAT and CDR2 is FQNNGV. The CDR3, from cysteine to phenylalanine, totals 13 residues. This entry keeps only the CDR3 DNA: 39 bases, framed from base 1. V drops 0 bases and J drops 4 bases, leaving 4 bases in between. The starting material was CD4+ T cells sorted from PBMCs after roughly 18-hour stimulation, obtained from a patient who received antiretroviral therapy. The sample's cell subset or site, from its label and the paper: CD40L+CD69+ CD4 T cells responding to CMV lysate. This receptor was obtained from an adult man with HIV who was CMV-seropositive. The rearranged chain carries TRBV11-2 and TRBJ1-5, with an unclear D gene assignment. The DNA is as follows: TGTGCCAGCAGCTTAGATCGGAATCAGCCCCAGCATTTT. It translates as CASSLDRNQPQHF.